This T cell receptor (beta chain) stems from a study of cytomegalovirus exposure and HLA in healthy donors (dated by TCRdb to 2017 to 2019). General notes on the study: An earlier analysis of approximately 640 of the donors reported 276 Gb of sequence data and 100 million to 130 million unique TCR beta sequences from about 180 million T cells. Class I and class II HLA loci were covered by the typing at four-digit resolution. The later analysis used no new phenotypic data to find candidate immune exposures, relying instead on TCR beta sequences and their occurrence across donors. Of the roughly 400 genotyped donors, approximately 83% fell in the genetic ancestry cluster associated with self-reported Caucasian donors. In a later genetic analysis, genome-wide SNP genotypes for about three fifths of the roughly 670 donors were used, and that subset was treated as a discovery cohort. High-throughput TCR immunosequencing, statistical association of individual TCRs with disease status, and machine learning were combined to predict cytomegalovirus infection status. In an earlier analysis of 587 of the donors, high-throughput TCR beta sequencing was used to judge whether each TCR beta V gene segment behaved as functional or pseudogenic. To study patterns of TCR occurrence, a later analysis re-analyzed previously published TCR beta repertoires from more than 550 donors and added high-resolution HLA genotyping. The study profiled the T cell repertoires of 500 to 800 subjects by immunosequencing and related them to cytomegalovirus serostatus. Along with the approximately 670-subject first cohort, a separate validation cohort of 120 different subjects was used. Every repertoire in the discovery cohort had been generated on one and the same sequencing platform. Typing coverage differed by locus: A, B, C, DRB1 and DQB1 were typed in about 620-640 donors, DQA1 in 500 to 550, DPA1 in approximately 600, and DPB1 in roughly 450. Donor age, sex, ethnicity and CMV serostatus were compiled together with the repertoire data. An early release that covered roughly 600 HLA-typed donors contained around 300 gigabases of sequencing data and 80 million or so unique TCR sequences. Roughly five DR-DQ haplotypes were handled as single units for association and clustering because linkage in the cohort was strong. The study was designed to test whether signatures of past pathogen exposure could be identified by cataloging public T cell receptors. Among roughly 400 genotyped donors of the cohort, an average of roughly 230,000 unique TCR beta nucleotide sequences was sequenced per donor, of which about 19% were non-productive.

From the cysteine through the phenylalanine, the CDR3 covers 14 amino acids. The CDR3 DNA has 42 bases and is translated from base 1. The V end loses 4 bases and the J end loses 5 bases, and a stretch of 12 bases separates them. As encoded in the germline V gene, CDR1 is SGHRS while CDR2 is YFSETQ. Libraries were built with the immunoSEQ multiplex PCR assay. The multiplex PCR relied on a mix of 60 forward primers for TCR Vbeta segments and 13 reverse primers for TCR Jbeta segments. Amplification of the CDR3 region of rearranged TCR beta genes was performed with a multiplex PCR assay on genomic DNA. Amplified TCR beta libraries were sequenced as 87-base-pair reads on the Illumina HiSeq System. The study's processing was this. Across the 666 repertoires, a later analysis counted approximately 83 million unique TCR beta chains, around 10 million of which were shared by at least two donors. To remove PCR and sequencing errors, raw reads were error-corrected and collapsed into unique sequences using a nearest-neighbor algorithm that merged closely related sequences. CDR3 sequences were aligned to IMGT reference sequences to assign V, D and J gene segments. For a sequence to be retained, a match of at least six nucleotides was required to both a V gene segment and a J gene segment. Rearrangements were classified as productive when the CDR3 lacked stop codons and remained in frame with V and J, and all other rearrangements were classified as non-productive. Following IMGT convention, CDR3 was defined as the stretch from the second conserved V-encoded cysteine up to the conserved J-encoded phenylalanine. Sequences without an unambiguous match to a single V gene segment were excluded from the earlier analysis of about 630 of the donors. In an earlier analysis of several hundred of the donors, V segments were called functional above 56.7% productive rearrangements and were called segregating when the between-donor standard deviation exceeded 5%. A statistical classification framework was built to diagnose cytomegalovirus status from the catalog of TCR beta chain sequences. In a later analysis, TCR nucleotide sequences were compared against IMGT/GENE-DB human TR gene sequences so that V and J genes could be assigned. The TCRdist pipeline was used in a later analysis to assign CDR3 sequences and most-parsimonious VDJ recombination scenarios. In a later analysis, each TCR beta chain was defined by its CDR3 amino acid sequence together with its V-gene family, and reads lacking a unique V-gene family were excluded. As a way to deal with suspected cross-contamination and a sequencing artifact, a later analysis dropped 592 nucleotide sequences that were highly shared and had low generation probability. In a later analysis, a clonal expansion index for each public chain was calculated from normalized within-repertoire ranks of inferred template counts. Generation probabilities in a later analysis came from a VDJ recombination model fitted to out-of-frame rearrangements, and those results were checked against IGoR. A later analysis scored TCR-TCR, TCR-HLA and TCR-CMV co-occurrence with hypergeometric tests, applying a repertoire-size bias correction to TCR pairs. To estimate false discovery rates, a later analysis permuted the HLA or CMV assignments 20 times. In a later analysis, co-occurring TCRs were grouped using DBSCAN, and TCRdist sequence similarity was added for clustering within HLA-allele-positive subsets. Repertoires with fewer than 30,000 or more than 120,000 public chains were left out of co-occurrence clustering, as were a handful of repertoires with anomalous nucleotide sharing. In its TCRdb copy, this immuneACCESS table keeps in-frame sequences only and misses some clones. Where compared with another copy, unresolved V genes explain less than half of these, and the others have no known cause. V, J and clone size are taken as reported in that table, and D and trimming were inferred from the DNA itself. In all, the sample holds roughly 130,000 clones, and under 85% of those were seen once. More than 0.95% of the sample lies in the top ten.

On this clone itself: It lacks a known antigen. Base-call qualities are not available, and no considerably larger clone is one nucleotide away.

The cohort comprised approximately 700 healthy bone marrow donors. Cohort members were all nominally healthy when sampled, although unrecorded immune exposures were likely present. The donor tested CMV seronegative and was one of the 352 seronegative cohort members. A peripheral blood sample was collected from each donor, and TCR beta sequencing was performed on peripheral blood mononuclear cells. The Qiagen DNeasy Blood Extraction Kit was used to extract genomic DNA from the blood cell samples. What the work shows at the level of the full study, not this receptor alone: A further reported finding was that TCR beta sequences accurately predicted the HLA-A and HLA-B alleles for most subjects in the first cohort. The earlier analysis of some 560 of the donors excluded some 15 rarely observed V segments, including chromosome 9 orphons, because counts were too low. According to a later genetic analysis, donors in an Asian-associated ancestry cluster had fewer N-insertions in productive TCRs than the roughly 700-donor mean. Three of the identified cytomegalovirus-associated TCR beta chains were confirmed in vitro to be specific for cytomegalovirus antigens. The classifier was reported to diagnose cytomegalovirus status with high specificity and sensitivity in both the original and validation cohorts. The study listed over 150 TCR beta chains as associated with cytomegalovirus. According to a later analysis, TCR association rates differed among HLA loci, with DRB1 alleles showing the most associated TCRs and HLA-C alleles showing the fewest. A later genetic analysis associated a missense DCLRE1C variant with V-gene and J-gene trimming of TCR beta chains, and an independent cohort replicated the association. According to the authors, the approach could potentially be generalized to other disease states and immunological phenotypes. Correlated functional status among segregating V segments might reflect linkage disequilibrium, but an unknown experimental factor could not be ruled out. A later analysis associated 15,000 to 20,000 TCR beta sequences with specific HLA alleles at a false discovery rate of 0.05. Across donors, most TCR sequences were observed very rarely, whereas some public TCRs were present in many individuals. An earlier analysis of approximately 600 of the donors showed that most TCR beta V segments appeared in productive rearrangements either about 87% or about 30% of the time, which broadly matched IMGT annotations. For the cohort, immune exposure information was limited to CMV serostatus. Some IMGT-functional V segments, including TRBV6-2 and TRBV6-3, could not be distinguished by the 87-base-pair reads and were therefore excluded. Compared with equally common non-associated chains, HLA-associated TCR beta chains in a later analysis were more clonally expanded and had lower generation probabilities. A group of highly shared sequence variants was considered likely to be a technical artifact of the sequencing pipeline. Only TCR beta chains were sequenced in this cohort, and the absence of alpha or paired-chain data limited detectable features. When HLA alleles, especially DR and DQ, strongly co-occurred, attributing TCR associations to individual alleles was difficult. Several of the top co-occurrence clusters appeared to be linked to parvovirus B19, influenza, CMV and Epstein-Barr virus, according to a later analysis. According to a later analysis, most CMV-associated TCR beta chains appeared to be HLA-restricted, and the HLA associations seemed to be driven largely by CMV exposure. Sequencing depth was assumed to be roughly uniform across donors in the presence/absence analyses, though that assumption may not hold. Because some donors lacked HLA typing at each locus, the association tests relied only on the typed subset.

Material: PBMCs. This clonotype was sampled from a man aged 18 to 35 in good health and CMV-seronegative. The chain employs TRBV5-1 and TRBJ1-4; matching of 5 bases hints at TRBD1 as the D gene. The nucleotide sequence reads as follows: TGCGCCAGCAGCAGACAGTTAGGGAATGAAAAACTGTTTTTT. This yields the protein CASSRQLGNEKLFF.